A single sample is the source of the 26 T cell receptor beta chains below, sequenced in a study of CD8+ T cells in alopecia areata. Sequencing templates came from extracted RNA that was reverse transcribed into cDNA. Method: immunoSEQ multiplex PCR; TCRdb's copy keeps in-frame clones and lacks some. The sample includes more than 95,000 clones, 41% seen only once; the top ten take 1% to 1.5%. The sequenced material came from CD4+ T cells sorted from blood. Source of these receptors: a human donor with alopecia areata.

This clone has more than one count but fewer than ten. This rearrangement joins TRBV6-1 to TRBJ1-2; no definite D call. Germline V gives CDR1 MNHNS, CDR2 SASEGT. V was cut by 4 bases and J by 8 bases, with 29 bases left in between. CDR3 length: 18 residues. The CDR3 DNA sequence: TGTGCCAGCAGTGTTATAGATTTTCTCGGACTTGCCTTGAGGGGCTACACCTTC. It specifies CASSVIDFLGLALRGYTF.

This clone was detected a few times. The rearrangement links TRBV19 to TRBJ2-3, with TRBD2 matching over 7 bases. Trimming took 3 bases from V and 5 from J; bases not matched to a gene: 8. The germline V gene has CDR1 LNHDA and CDR2 SQIVND (reference sequence). The CDR3 loop spans 15 amino acids. The CDR3: CASSIGLAERDTQYF. The CDR3 DNA reads as TGTGCCAGTAGTATTGGTCTAGCGGAGCGAGATACGCAGTATTTT.

This CDR3 is CASSLSIGRTNEQYF. The DNA of the CDR3 is TGTGCCAGCAGTTTATCGATCGGCCGGACCAACGAGCAGTACTTC. This chain joins TRBV27 and TRBJ2-7, with unresolved D. Trimming took off 0 bases at V and 5 bases at J, with 14 bases between the two ends. CDR3 length: 15 amino acids. Germline CDR1 MNHEY, CDR2 SMNVEV (reference sequence).

This clone occurred a few times. Here the CDR3 DNA reads TGTGCCAGCAGCCCAACCGGGACTAGCGGCTACAATGAGCAGTTCTTC. Translating it yields CASSPTGTSGYNEQFF. The chain has TRBV11-1 and TRBJ2-1; TRBD2 aligns across 11 bases. In germline, CDR1 is SGHAT, CDR2 FQDESV (reference sequence). This CDR3 comprises 16 residues. V trimming: 5 bases; J trimming: 3 bases; junction bases outside the gene matches: 6.

The chain is built from TRBV5-1 and TRBJ2-1, with D possibly being TRBD1 or TRBD2 (5 bases each). CDR3 size: 14 residues. V dropped 3 bases and J dropped 5 bases, with 12 bases sitting between them. CDR1 SGHRS and CDR2 YFSETQ come from the germline V gene. CDR3 residues: CASSWGPADNEQFF. CDR3 sequence (DNA): TGCGCCAGCAGCTGGGGACCTGCGGACAATGAGCAGTTCTTC.

The chain combines TRBV2 with TRBJ2-6, with 10 nucleotides matching TRBD1. The CDR3 runs 16 residues. Germline values: CDR1 SNHLY, CDR2 FYNNEI. V was clipped by 7 bases and J by 1 base; unmatched bases: 4. CDR3 in DNA: TGTGCCAGCACCAAGGACAGGGGGTCTGGGGCCAACGTCCTGACTTTC. Translated, it gives CASTKDRGSGANVLTF.

The V and J genes are TRBV29-1 and TRBJ1-4; the D is unclear. Trimming took 7 bases from V and 6 from J, leaving 12 bases between them. This CDR3 comprises 12 residues. Germline V gives CDR1 SQVTM, CDR2 ANQGSEA. The CDR3 DNA reads TGCAGCGCTTCCGACCCTTATGAAAAACTGTTTTTT. Its translation: CSASDPYEKLFF.

The chain combines TRBV5-6 with TRBJ1-2, with 7 bases fitting TRBD1. V lost 4 bases and J lost 3; bases outside the gene matches: 15. Germline V lookup: CDR1 SGHDT, CDR2 YYEEEE. The CDR3 runs 17 residues. DNA for the CDR3: TGTGCCAGCAGCCGCAACGAAAGAAAAGACAGGGACTATGGCTACACCTTC. Amino acids: CASSRNERKDRDYGYTF. Based on the CDR3 plus reference TRBV5-6 and TRBJ1-2, the full variable domain is DAGVTQSPTHLIKTRGQQVTLRCSPKSGHDTVSWYQQALGQGPQFIFQYYEEEERQRGNFPDRFSGHQFPNYSSELNVNALLLGDSALYLCASSRNERKDRDYGYTFGSGTRLTVV.

The V and J genes are TRBV4-1 and TRBJ2-6, with D unclear. V lost 4 bases and J 0 bases, leaving 13 bases between the germline ends. Germline V gene lookup returns CDR1 MGHRA and CDR2 YSYEKL. CDR3 length equals 17 residues. CDR3 region: CASSPRGPHSGANVLTF. DNA of the CDR3: TGCGCCAGCAGCCCGCGTGGGCCCCACTCTGGGGCCAACGTCCTGACTTTC.

The rearrangement joins TRBV30 to TRBJ1-4; D remains ambiguous. The CDR3 is made up of 14 amino acids. Germline CDR1 is GTSNPN and CDR2 is SVGIG (reference sequence). The ends were cut back, 3 bases at V and 2 bases at J, with 10 bases in the middle. The CDR3 DNA sequence: TGTGCCTGGAGCGCCACACACACTAATGAAAAACTGTTTTTT. As protein: CAWSATHTNEKLFF.

This clone was observed a few times. The V and J genes are TRBV7-9 and TRBJ1-1; D may be TRBD1 (5 bases). The CDR3 is made up of 14 amino acids. Trimming stripped 6 bases from V and 1 base from J, with 12 bases between. Germline lookup yields CDR1 SEHNR and CDR2 FQNEAQ (reference sequence). In DNA, the CDR3 is TGTGCCAGCAGGCCCAGGGACCGGAACACTGAAGCTTTCTTT. Translating it yields CASRPRDRNTEAFF.

The rearrangement joins TRBV5-1 to TRBJ2-7; the D gene is possibly TRBD2 (7 bases). The CDR3 totals 16 residues. V was trimmed by 4 bases and J by 3 bases, leaving 20 bases between them. Per the germline V gene, CDR1 is SGHRS and CDR2 is YFSETQ. The CDR3 protein is CASSGRDWTASYEQYF. The CDR3 coding sequence is TGCGCCAGCAGCGGGAGGGACTGGACAGCGAGCTACGAGCAGTACTTC. Filled out from reference TRBV5-1 and TRBJ2-7, the complete variable domain reads KAGVTQTPRYLIKTRGQQVTLSCSPISGHRSVSWYQQTPGQGLQFLFEYFSETQRNKGNFPGRFSGRQFSNSRSEMNVSTLELGDSALYLCASSGRDWTASYEQYFGPGTRLTVT.

This clone was seen a few times. J is TRBJ2-7 and V is TRBV30; 11 bases map to TRBD1. The V and J ends lost 4 bases and 1 base, in that order; junction bases with no gene match: 9. Germline lookup yields CDR1 GTSNPN and CDR2 SVGIG (reference sequence). The CDR3 extends over 16 amino acids. The CDR3 bases are TGTGCCTGGACGGGACAGGGGGTCCGTTGGTCCTACGAGCAGTACTTC. Its protein product is CAWTGQGVRWSYEQYF.

The chain is built from TRBV4-1 and TRBJ2-3, with a weak D call TRBD2 (6 bases). The germline V and J ends were trimmed by 0 bases and 5 bases, with 12 bases remaining between them. The germline gives CDR1 MGHRA, CDR2 YSYEKL. This CDR3 has 15 residues. The CDR3 protein is CASSQDTRRGDTQYF. CDR3 DNA: TGCGCCAGCAGCCAAGACACTAGGAGGGGAGATACGCAGTATTTT.

The gene calls are TRBV2 and TRBJ2-5, with D unclear. The germline CDR1 and CDR2 sequences are SNHLY and FYNNEI. This CDR3 has 14 amino acids. Trimming took 6 bases from V and 5 from J, leaving 16 bases between them. The CDR3 loop reads CASRFEGYTETQYF. CDR3 DNA sequence: TGTGCCAGCAGATTCGAAGGGTACACGGAGACCCAGTACTTC. The variable domain in full, with the rest retrieved from reference TRBV2 and TRBJ2-5, is EPEVTQTPSHQVTQMGQEVILRCVPISNHLYFYWYRQILGQKVEFLVSFYNNEISEKSEIFDDQFSVERPDGSNFTLKIRSTKLEDSAMYFCASRFEGYTETQYFGPGTRLLVL.

A few counts support this clone. The rearrangement joins TRBV7-9 to TRBJ1-1, with a weak D call TRBD1 (6 bases). With 8 bases removed from V and 1 base from J, the gap between germline ends came to 17 bases. The CDR3 sequence is 15 residues long. Germline loops: CDR1 SEHNR, CDR2 FQNEAQ (reference sequence). The CDR3 nucleotides read TGTGCCAGCGATTCAGGGGTCGGCGGGAACACTGAAGCTTTCTTT. It yields the protein CASDSGVGGNTEAFF.

Only a few counts were recorded for this clone. This rearrangement joins TRBV7-2 to TRBJ2-5; TRBD1 matches at 7 bases. The CDR3 runs 15 residues. V lost 4 bases, J lost 7 bases, and 12 bases stayed unmatched. Germline V CDR1 and CDR2: SGHTA, FQGNSA. The DNA for the CDR3 is TGTGCCAGCAGCTCACAGGGGAGTAGAGAAGGGACCCAGTACTTC. This gives the protein CASSSQGSREGTQYF.

This clone occurred a few times. The V gene is TRBV4-1, the J gene TRBJ2-5; maybe TRBD2 (6 bases). This CDR3 is built from 14 residues. Germline V gene data show CDR1 as MGHRA and CDR2 as YSYEKL. Trimming stripped 2 bases from V and 5 bases from J, with 12 bases between. This CDR3 reads CASSQPGTWETQYF. The CDR3 DNA reads as TGCGCCAGCAGCCAACCCGGGACTTGGGAGACCCAGTACTTC.

This clone was found once. An end of the junction does not agree with germline; a read error may underlie this. The J gene is TRBJ2-5, the V gene TRBV18; 7 bases map to TRBD1. Germline CDR1 KGHSH, CDR2 LQKENI. This CDR3 is 14 amino acids long. The chain's CDR3 is CASSRTGAKDTQYF. The CDR3 coding sequence is TGTGCCAGCTCACGGACAGGAGCCAAAGATACCCAGTACTTC.

V usage is TRBV7-8 and J usage is TRBJ2-3; D uncertain. Germline lookup yields CDR1 SGHVS and CDR2 FQNEAQ. Deletions cut 5 bases from V and 0 bases from J, with 9 bases between. The CDR3 contains 14 residues. CDR3 protein: CASSLMQSTDTQYF. The CDR3 nucleotides read TGTGCCAGCAGCCTTATGCAGAGCACAGATACGCAGTATTTT.

CDR3 in amino acids: CASSQDLWETQYF. The CDR3 region has the DNA TGCGCCAGCAGCCAAGATCTTTGGGAGACCCAGTACTTC. The chain has TRBV4-3 and TRBJ2-5, with D unclear. This CDR3 has 13 amino acids. From germline, CDR1 is LGHNA and CDR2 YSLEER. V gave up 0 bases and J gave up 5 bases, with 7 bases separating them.

This chain uses TRBV30 with TRBJ2-1, with a possible D match to TRBD2 (5 bases). V lost 3 bases to trimming and J lost 8 bases, with 20 bases between them. The CDR3 loop spans 15 amino acids. Germline V CDR1 and CDR2: GTSNPN, SVGIG (reference sequence). CDR3 sequence (DNA): TGTGCCTGGAGGCGTGGGAGTTGGCCACGTCATGAGCAGTTCTTC. This encodes CAWRRGSWPRHEQFF.

V usage is TRBV28 and J usage is TRBJ2-2; D is unresolved. Germline-derived CDR1 and CDR2 are MDHEN and SYDVKM. V was shortened by 7 bases and J by 3 bases, with 15 bases between the two germline ends. The CDR3 sequence is 15 residues long. For the CDR3, the DNA is TGTGCCAGCAAGTTGTCAGGCCTGGACACCGGGGAGCTGTTTTTT. Amino acids: CASKLSGLDTGELFF.

This chain connects TRBV6-1 to TRBJ2-3; 13 nucleotides align to TRBD2. CDR1 MNHNS and CDR2 SASEGT come from the germline V gene. The CDR3 length is 17 residues. With V trimmed by 4 bases and J by 4 bases, 8 bases remained unmatched. Written as DNA, the CDR3 is TGTGCCAGCAGTGCCCCTCGACTAGCGGGAGGTTCAGATACGCAGTATTTT. Residues: CASSAPRLAGGSDTQYF.

The V gene is TRBV30, the J gene TRBJ2-2; 8 nucleotides line up with TRBD1. Germline V gene data show CDR1 as GTSNPN and CDR2 as SVGIG (reference sequence). The CDR3 is 15 residues long. The V gene end was trimmed by 2 bases and the J gene end by 4 bases; junction bases not matched to a gene: 6. CDR3: CAWSLDRGATGELFF. The DNA for the CDR3 is TGTGCCTGGAGTCTTGACAGGGGAGCCACCGGGGAGCTGTTTTTT.

The chain has TRBV7-9 and TRBJ1-2; no firm D call. The CDR3 covers 11 residues. Trimming removed 5 bases from V and 5 bases from J, with 6 bases in between. CDR1 is SEHNR, CDR2 FQNEAQ, per germline (reference sequence). The CDR3 DNA sequence: TGTGCCAGCAGCGTAGAGTATGGCTACACCTTC. Translated: CASSVEYGYTF.